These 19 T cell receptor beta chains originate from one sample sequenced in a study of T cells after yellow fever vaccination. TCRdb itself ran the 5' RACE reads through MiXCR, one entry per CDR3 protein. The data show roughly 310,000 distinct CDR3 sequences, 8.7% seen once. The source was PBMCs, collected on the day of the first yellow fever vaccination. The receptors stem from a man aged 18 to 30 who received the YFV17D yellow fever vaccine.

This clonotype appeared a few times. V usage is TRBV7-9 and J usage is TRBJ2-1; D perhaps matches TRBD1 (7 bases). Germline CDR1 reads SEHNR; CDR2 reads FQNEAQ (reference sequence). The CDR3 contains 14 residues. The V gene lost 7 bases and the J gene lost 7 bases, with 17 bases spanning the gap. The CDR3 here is CASTSPAGGNEQFF. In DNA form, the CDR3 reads TGTGCCAGCACCTCTCCGGCAGGGGGGAATGAGCAGTTCTTC.

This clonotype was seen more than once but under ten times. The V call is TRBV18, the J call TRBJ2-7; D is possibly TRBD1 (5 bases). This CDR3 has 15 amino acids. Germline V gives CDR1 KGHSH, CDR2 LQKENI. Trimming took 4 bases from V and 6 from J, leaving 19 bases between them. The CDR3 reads CASSLESQGSGEQYF. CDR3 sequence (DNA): TGTGCCAGCTCACTCGAATCCCAGGGTTCCGGCGAGCAGTACTTC. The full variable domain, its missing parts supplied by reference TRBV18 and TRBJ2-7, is NAGVMQNPRHLVRRRGQEARLRCSPMKGHSHVYWYRQLPEEGLKFMVYLQKENIIDESGMPKERFSAEFPKEGPSILRIQQVVRGDSAAYFCASSLESQGSGEQYFGPGTRLTVT.

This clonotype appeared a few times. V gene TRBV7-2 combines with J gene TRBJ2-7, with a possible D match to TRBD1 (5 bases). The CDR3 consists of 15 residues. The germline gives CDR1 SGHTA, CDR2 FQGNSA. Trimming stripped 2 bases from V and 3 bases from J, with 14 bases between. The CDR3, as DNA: TGTGCCAGCAGCTTATCAGGGTCTTTCATCTACGAGCAGTACGTC. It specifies CASSLSGSFIYEQYV.

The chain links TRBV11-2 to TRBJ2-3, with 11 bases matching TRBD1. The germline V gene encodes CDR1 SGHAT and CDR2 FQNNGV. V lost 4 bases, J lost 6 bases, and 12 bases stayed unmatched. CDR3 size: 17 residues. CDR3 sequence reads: CASSSRIPDRGQDTQYF. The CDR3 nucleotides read TGTGCCAGCAGCTCGAGGATACCGGACAGGGGGCAGGATACGCAGTATTTT. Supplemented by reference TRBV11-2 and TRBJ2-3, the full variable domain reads EAGVAQSPRYKIIEKRQSVAFWCNPISGHATLYWYQQILGQGPKLLIQFQNNGVVDDSQLPKDRFSAERLKGVDSTLKIQPAKLEDSAVYLCASSSRIPDRGQDTQYFGPGTRLTVL.

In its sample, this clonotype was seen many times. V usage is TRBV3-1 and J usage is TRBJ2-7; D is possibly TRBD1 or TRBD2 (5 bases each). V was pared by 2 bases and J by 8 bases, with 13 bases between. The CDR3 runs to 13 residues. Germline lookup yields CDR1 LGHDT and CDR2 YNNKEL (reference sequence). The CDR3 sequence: CASSQFLGVQQYF. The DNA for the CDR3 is TGTGCCAGCAGCCAATTCCTGGGGGTTCAGCAGTACTTC.

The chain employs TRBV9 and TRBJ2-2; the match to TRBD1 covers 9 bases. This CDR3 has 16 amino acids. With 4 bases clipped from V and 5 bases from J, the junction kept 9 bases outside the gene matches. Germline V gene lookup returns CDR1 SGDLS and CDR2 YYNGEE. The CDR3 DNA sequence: TGTGCCAGCAGCCCATCGGGACAGGGTTTTACCGGGGAGCTGTTTTTT. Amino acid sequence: CASSPSGQGFTGELFF.

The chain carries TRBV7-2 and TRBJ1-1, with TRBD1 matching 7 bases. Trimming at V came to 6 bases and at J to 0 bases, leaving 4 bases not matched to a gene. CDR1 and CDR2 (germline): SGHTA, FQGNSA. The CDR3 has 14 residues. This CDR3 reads CASSLGGVNTEAFF. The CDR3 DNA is TGTGCCAGCAGTCTAGGGGGCGTGAACACTGAAGCTTTCTTT.

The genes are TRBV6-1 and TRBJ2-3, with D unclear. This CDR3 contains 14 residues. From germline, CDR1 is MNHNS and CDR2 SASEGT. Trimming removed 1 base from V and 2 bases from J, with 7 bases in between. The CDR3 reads CASSEGIHTDTQYF. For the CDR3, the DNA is TGTGCCAGCAGTGAAGGGATACACACAGATACGCAGTATTTT.

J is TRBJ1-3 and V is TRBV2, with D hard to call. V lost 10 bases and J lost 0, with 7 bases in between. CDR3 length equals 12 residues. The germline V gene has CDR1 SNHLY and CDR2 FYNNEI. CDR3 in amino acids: CATAPSGNTIYF. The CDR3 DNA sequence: TGTGCCACGGCACCCTCTGGAAACACCATATATTTT. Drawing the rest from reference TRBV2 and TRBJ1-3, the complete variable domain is EPEVTQTPSHQVTQMGQEVILRCVPISNHLYFYWYRQILGQKVEFLVSFYNNEISEKSEIFDDQFSVERPDGSNFTLKIRSTKLEDSAMYFCATAPSGNTIYFGEGSWLTVV.

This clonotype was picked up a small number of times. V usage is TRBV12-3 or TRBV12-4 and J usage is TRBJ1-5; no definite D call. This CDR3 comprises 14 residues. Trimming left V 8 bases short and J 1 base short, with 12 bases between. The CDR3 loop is CASYLWGSNQPQHF. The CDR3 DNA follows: TGTGCCAGCTACCTCTGGGGAAGCAATCAGCCCCAGCATTTT.

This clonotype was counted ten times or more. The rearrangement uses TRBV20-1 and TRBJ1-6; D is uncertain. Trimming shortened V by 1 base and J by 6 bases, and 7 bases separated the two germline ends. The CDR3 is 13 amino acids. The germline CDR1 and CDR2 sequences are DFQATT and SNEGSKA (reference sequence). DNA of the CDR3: TGCAGTGCTAGAGCCGAATTTAATTCACCCCTCCACTTT. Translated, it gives CSARAEFNSPLHF.

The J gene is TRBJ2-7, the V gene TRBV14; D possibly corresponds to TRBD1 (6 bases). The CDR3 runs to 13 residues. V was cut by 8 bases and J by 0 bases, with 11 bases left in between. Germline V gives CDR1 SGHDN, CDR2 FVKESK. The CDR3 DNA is TGTGCCAGCGGGGGCCTTGCCTCCTACGAGCAGTACTTC. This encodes CASGGLASYEQYF.

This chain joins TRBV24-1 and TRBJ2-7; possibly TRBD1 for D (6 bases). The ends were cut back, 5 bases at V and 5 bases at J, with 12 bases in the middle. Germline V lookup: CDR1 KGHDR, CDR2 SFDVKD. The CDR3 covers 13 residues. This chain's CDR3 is CATSGRDTDEQYF. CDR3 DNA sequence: TGTGCCACCAGTGGCCGGGACACAGACGAGCAGTACTTC.

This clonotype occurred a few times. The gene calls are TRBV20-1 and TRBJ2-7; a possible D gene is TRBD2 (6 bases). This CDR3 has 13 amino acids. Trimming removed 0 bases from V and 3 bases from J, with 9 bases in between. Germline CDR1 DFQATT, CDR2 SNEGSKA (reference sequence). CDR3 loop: CSARDGGLYEQYV. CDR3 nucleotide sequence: TGCAGTGCTAGAGATGGAGGGCTCTACGAGCAGTACGTC.

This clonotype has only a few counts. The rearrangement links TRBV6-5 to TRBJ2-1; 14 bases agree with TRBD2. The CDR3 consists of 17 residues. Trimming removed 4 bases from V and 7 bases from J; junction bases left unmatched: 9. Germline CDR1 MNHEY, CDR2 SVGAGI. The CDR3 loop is CASSSGLAGEEGNEQFF. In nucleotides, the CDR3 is TGTGCCAGCAGTTCGGGACTAGCGGGGGAGGAAGGGAATGAGCAGTTCTTC.

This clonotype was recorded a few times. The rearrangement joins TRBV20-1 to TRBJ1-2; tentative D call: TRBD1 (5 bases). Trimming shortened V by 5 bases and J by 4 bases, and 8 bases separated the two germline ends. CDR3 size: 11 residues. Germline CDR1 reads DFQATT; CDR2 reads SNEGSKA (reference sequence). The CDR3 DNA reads TGCAGTGCTCCGGGGGTCTATGGCTACACCTTC. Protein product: CSAPGVYGYTF.

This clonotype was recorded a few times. The CDR3 reads CASSPAFGGGTYEQYF. DNA of the CDR3: TGTGCCAGCTCACCCGCCTTCGGCGGGGGAACCTACGAGCAGTACTTC. This chain joins TRBV18 and TRBJ2-7, with 7 bases identical to TRBD2. Per the germline V gene, CDR1 is KGHSH and CDR2 is LQKENI. This CDR3 is built from 16 residues. V shed 3 bases and J 2 bases; nucleotides not matched to a gene: 10.

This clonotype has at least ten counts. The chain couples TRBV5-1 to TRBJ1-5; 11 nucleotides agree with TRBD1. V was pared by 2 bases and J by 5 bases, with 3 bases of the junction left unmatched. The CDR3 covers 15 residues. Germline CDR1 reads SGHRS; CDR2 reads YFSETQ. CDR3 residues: CASSLWTGGDQPQHF. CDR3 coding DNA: TGCGCCAGCAGCTTATGGACAGGGGGCGATCAGCCCCAGCATTTT.

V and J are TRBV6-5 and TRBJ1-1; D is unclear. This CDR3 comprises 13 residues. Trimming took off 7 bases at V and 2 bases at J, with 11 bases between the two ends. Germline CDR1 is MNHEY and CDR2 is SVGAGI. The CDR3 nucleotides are TGTGCCAGCACCAAGGTGGGAAACACTGAAGCTTTCTTT. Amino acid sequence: CASTKVGNTEAFF.